The 30 T cell receptor beta chains below come from one sample, sequenced in a study of shared clonotypes between healthy human individuals. Generated by immunoSEQ multiplex PCR, the TCRdb table keeps only in-frame clones and is missing some. The repertoire holds 1,500,000 or so clones, approximately 98.5% seen once, with approximately 0.4% in the top ten. Sequenced material: naive CD4+ T cells sorted from blood. Documented subset: CD45RA+ positively selected. The receptor source for this set is a man aged 30-40 years in good health.

The chain carries TRBV7-9 and TRBJ2-7, with D perhaps TRBD1 (5 bases). This CDR3 spans 12 amino acids. Trimming shortened V by 3 bases and J by 6 bases, and 9 bases separated the two germline ends. CDR1 SEHNR and CDR2 FQNEAQ come from the germline V gene (reference sequence). The CDR3 region has the DNA TGTGCCAGCAGCTTGAGACAGACCGAGCAGTACTTC. It yields the protein CASSLRQTEQYF.

The rearrangement links TRBV5-3 to TRBJ2-7, with D possibly being TRBD1 or TRBD2 (5 bases each). TRBV5-3 is designated an ORF whose function remains uncertain. V was clipped by 4 bases and J by 0 bases, with 17 bases between them. This CDR3 is built from 16 residues. CDR3 nucleotide sequence: TGTGCCAGAAGCCGGAATGAGGGGCTCAGCTCCTACGAGCAGTACTTC. Amino acids: CARSRNEGLSSYEQYF.

This clone was seen a single time. J is TRBJ2-5 and V is TRBV18; D unresolved. This CDR3 has 11 amino acids. V was pared by 5 bases and J by 5 bases, with 6 bases between. CDR1 is KGHSH, CDR2 LQKENI, per germline. DNA for the CDR3: TGTGCCAGCTCAACCTTGGAGACCCAGTACTTC. This encodes CASSTLETQYF.

This chain joins TRBV25-1 and TRBJ1-1, with a weak D call TRBD1 (6 bases). From germline, CDR1 is MGHDK and CDR2 SYGVNS. The V and J ends lost 2 bases and 4 bases respectively, with 11 bases between them. The length of the CDR3 is 14 residues. For the CDR3, the DNA is TGTGCCAGCAGTGAAGGGGGCAGAGTCACTGAAGCTTTCTTT. It specifies CASSEGGRVTEAFF.

In the case of this clone: The same CDR3 can be traced to other DNA sequences in this sample. The V call is TRBV15, the J call TRBJ2-1; D unclear. Trimming removed 1 base from V and 2 bases from J, with 3 bases in between. In germline, CDR1 is LNHNV, CDR2 YYDKDF (reference sequence). CDR3 length: 13 amino acids. DNA for the CDR3: TGTGCCACCAGCAGAGGACCCTACAATGAGCAGTTCTTC. It is translated as CATSRGPYNEQFF.

In its sample, this clone was seen once. This chain uses TRBV6-5 with TRBJ2-7; 8 nucleotides match TRBD1. Germline CDR1 MNHEY, CDR2 SVGAGI. The ends lost 7 bases at V and 0 bases at J; junction bases unmatched: 8. The CDR3 sequence is 15 residues long. In nucleotides, the CDR3 is TGTGCCAGCAATCCCAGGGGGCCCAGCTCCTACGAGCAGTACTTC. Its protein is CASNPRGPSSYEQYF.

The chain combines TRBV28 with TRBJ2-3; D possibly uses TRBD1 or TRBD2 (7 bases each). V lost 6 bases and J 1 base, leaving 17 bases between the germline ends. CDR1 and CDR2 (germline): MDHEN, SYDVKM. The CDR3 totals 16 residues. The CDR3 bases are TGTGCCAGCAGCATGGGAGGGGACAGACGCACAGATACGCAGTATTTT. This codes for CASSMGGDRRTDTQYF. The complete variable domain, with remaining parts taken from reference TRBV28 and TRBJ2-3, reads DVKVTQSSRYLVKRTGEKVFLECVQDMDHENMFWYRQDPGLGLRLIYFSYDVKMKEKGDIPEGYSVSREKKERFSLILESASTNQTSMYLCASSMGGDRRTDTQYFGPGTRLTVL.

CDR3 nucleotides: TGTGCCAGCAGCCTCCGCACAGGGAGGGATCAGCCCCAGCATTTT. As protein: CASSLRTGRDQPQHF. The V gene is TRBV7-6, the J gene TRBJ1-5; TRBD1 is a possible D gene (6 bases). Germline CDR1 is SGHVS and CDR2 is FNYEAQ. Deletions cut 5 bases from V and 5 bases from J, with 16 bases between. This CDR3 region has 15 residues.

The chain carries TRBV14 and TRBJ2-7; TRBD1 might be the D (5 bases). V was pared by 0 bases and J by 6 bases, with 12 bases between. From germline, CDR1 is SGHDN and CDR2 FVKESK. The CDR3 runs 14 residues. The CDR3 region has the DNA TGTGCCAGCAGCCAAGAGGGGCTAGTTGGCGAGCAGTACTTC. Translation gives CASSQEGLVGEQYF.

The V gene is TRBV7-9, the J gene TRBJ1-2; D is perhaps TRBD1 (5 bases). CDR1 and CDR2 (germline): SEHNR, FQNEAQ (reference sequence). Trimming cost V 1 base and J 1 base, with 13 bases left between them. This CDR3 has 16 amino acids. Written as DNA, the CDR3 is TGTGCCAGCAGCTTAGGCGGGACGGCCGTTAACTATGGCTACACCTTC. It encodes CASSLGGTAVNYGYTF.

The rearrangement uses TRBV28 and TRBJ1-4; no clear D. The CDR3 totals 13 residues. V dropped 6 bases and J dropped 8 bases, with 13 bases sitting between them. In germline, CDR1 is MDHEN, CDR2 SYDVKM. The CDR3 spells CASSQPGIEKLFF. The CDR3 bases are TGTGCCAGCAGCCAACCGGGAATAGAAAAACTGTTTTTT.

This clone was detected once. This chain connects TRBV9 to TRBJ1-1; the D is unclear. CDR1 and CDR2 (germline): SGDLS, YYNGEE. This CDR3 comprises 14 residues. V was shortened by 0 bases and J by 3 bases, with 9 bases between the two germline ends. CDR3 DNA sequence: TGTGCCAGCAGCGTAGGTCAGGCCGACACTGAAGCTTTCTTT. It codes for CASSVGQADTEAFF.

J is TRBJ2-3 and V is TRBV19, with D tentatively TRBD2 (6 bases). The CDR3 covers 15 residues. Germline V gives CDR1 LNHDA, CDR2 SQIVND (reference sequence). Between the trimmed V and J ends, which lost 9 bases and 2 bases, there was a span of 18 bases. For the CDR3, the DNA is TGTGCCAGCAGAGAAACGGGACTGCACACAGATACGCAGTATTTT. Protein product: CASRETGLHTDTQYF.

The V and J genes are TRBV14 and TRBJ2-1; D gene ambiguous. The germline gives CDR1 SGHDN, CDR2 FVKESK. This CDR3 contains 15 residues. V was cut by 1 base and J by 3 bases, with 10 bases left in between. CDR3 sequence: CASSQVPGRYNEQFF. The CDR3, as DNA: TGTGCCAGCAGCCAAGTGCCGGGCCGCTACAATGAGCAGTTCTTC.

The chain couples TRBV14 to TRBJ2-1, with TRBD2 as a possible D gene (5 bases). V lost 1 base, J lost 3 bases, and 10 bases lay in between. This CDR3 spans 15 amino acids. Looked up from germline, CDR1 is SGHDN and CDR2 is FVKESK. This chain's CDR3 is CASSQVSADYNEQFF. The CDR3 DNA sequence: TGTGCCAGCAGCCAAGTTTCAGCGGACTACAATGAGCAGTTCTTC.

This clone was observed once. The chain carries TRBV6-6 and TRBJ1-2; D not resolved. From germline, CDR1 is MNHNY and CDR2 SVGAGI (reference sequence). CDR3 length: 15 residues. V lost 0 bases, J lost 8 bases, and 16 bases lay in between. The CDR3 is CASSYSIGGSRGYTF. The CDR3, as DNA: TGTGCCAGCAGTTACTCGATTGGTGGCAGTCGGGGCTACACCTTC.

The chain carries TRBV5-4 and TRBJ2-3, with 8 bases matching TRBD2. The ends lost 4 bases at V and 3 bases at J; junction bases unmatched: 10. Germline CDR1 and CDR2: SGHNT and YYREEE (reference sequence). This CDR3 is 16 amino acids long. The CDR3 reads CASSLVGGGRTDTQYF. In DNA, the CDR3 is TGTGCCAGCAGCCTCGTCGGGGGGGGAAGGACAGATACGCAGTATTTT.

About this clone itself: This CDR3 is also generated by other DNA sequences in the sample. The rearrangement links TRBV28 to TRBJ2-7; 10 bases map to TRBD2. Germline V gene data show CDR1 as MDHEN and CDR2 as SYDVKM. The CDR3 spans 14 residues. With 4 bases clipped from V and 1 base from J, the junction kept 1 base outside the gene matches. The CDR3 reads CASSSSGSSYEQYF. The CDR3 DNA follows: TGTGCCAGCAGTTCTAGCGGGAGTTCCTACGAGCAGTACTTC.

This clone was detected once. This chain connects TRBV10-3 to TRBJ2-5; no definite D call. The CDR3 loop spans 14 amino acids. Trimming removed 7 bases at V and 2 bases at J, with 14 bases between. Germline lookup yields CDR1 ENHRY and CDR2 SYGVKD. CDR3 residues: CAITAERTQETQYF. The CDR3 bases are TGTGCCATCACCGCGGAGAGAACTCAAGAGACCCAGTACTTC.

The V gene is TRBV30, the J gene TRBJ1-5; no reliable D call. CDR3 length: 13 residues. The ends were cut back, 3 bases at V and 4 bases at J, with 10 bases in the middle. Germline V gene lookup returns CDR1 GTSNPN and CDR2 SVGIG (reference sequence). In DNA, the CDR3 is TGTGCCTGGAGCCTAGAGAAGAATCAGCCCCAGCATTTT. It encodes CAWSLEKNQPQHF. Drawing the rest from reference TRBV30 and TRBJ1-5, the complete variable domain is SQTIHQWPATLVQPVGSPLSLECTVEGTSNPNLYWYRQAAGRGLQLLFYSVGIGQISSEVPQNLSASRPQDRQFILSSKKLLLSDSGFYLCAWSLEKNQPQHFGDGTRLSIL.

This clone occurred once. The chain recombines TRBV10-2 with TRBJ1-4, with 11 bases matching TRBD1. V was clipped by 0 bases and J by 0 bases; unmatched bases: 0. The CDR3 is made up of 17 amino acids. CDR1 is WSHSY and CDR2 is SAAADI in the germline V gene. Here the CDR3 reads CASSESGQGATNEKLFF. As DNA, the CDR3 is TGCGCCAGCAGTGAGTCGGGACAGGGGGCAACTAATGAAAAACTGTTTTTT.

The J gene is TRBJ2-5, the V gene TRBV11-2, with D unclear. Trimming left V 0 bases short and J 3 bases short, with 8 bases between. CDR1 SGHAT and CDR2 FQNNGV come from the germline V gene. CDR3 size: 14 residues. CDR3 in DNA: TGTGCCAGCAGCTTAGATGCTGCTAAAGAGACCCAGTACTTC. This encodes CASSLDAAKETQYF.

The V call is TRBV14, the J call TRBJ2-3; 8 positions match TRBD2. The CDR3 loop spans 17 amino acids. Germline V gene data show CDR1 as SGHDN and CDR2 as FVKESK. With V trimmed by 0 bases and J by 4 bases, 9 bases remained unmatched. The CDR3 loop reads CASSQDWAGGRADTQYF. In DNA form, the CDR3 reads TGTGCCAGCAGCCAAGATTGGGCGGGAGGAAGGGCAGATACGCAGTATTTT.

CDR3 nucleotides: TGTGCCAGCAGGTCATCCTCTGGAAACACCATATATTTT. Protein product: CASRSSSGNTIYF. The chain links TRBV28 to TRBJ1-3; D is uncertain. The CDR3 covers 13 residues. Germline V gene sequence: CDR1 MDHEN, CDR2 SYDVKM. V shed 6 bases and J shed 0 bases, with 6 bases lying between them.

The chain employs TRBV2 and TRBJ2-7; tentatively, D is TRBD1 (6 bases). Germline V lookup: CDR1 SNHLY, CDR2 FYNNEI. CDR3 size: 12 residues. The germline V and J ends were trimmed by 10 bases and 5 bases, with 15 bases remaining between them. The CDR3 DNA reads as TGTGCCACCAGCTTTGAGGGGGACGAGCAGTACTTC. Amino acids: CATSFEGDEQYF.

The rearrangement joins TRBV29-1 to TRBJ2-7; maybe TRBD1 (6 bases). With 3 bases removed from V and 2 bases from J, the gap between germline ends came to 11 bases. The CDR3 runs 13 residues. In germline, CDR1 is SQVTM, CDR2 ANQGSEA. The CDR3 coding sequence is TGCAGCGTTGAGCAGGGGCAAACCTACGAGCAGTACTTC. Its translation: CSVEQGQTYEQYF.

Note on this clone: At the DNA level, this CDR3 is encoded by other sequences in the same sample as well. The rearrangement joins TRBV9 to TRBJ2-7; D might be TRBD1 or TRBD2, each matching 6 bases. Trimming cost V 0 bases and J 3 bases, with 10 bases left between them. Germline CDR1 reads SGDLS; CDR2 reads YYNGEE. This CDR3 comprises 14 residues. In nucleotides, the CDR3 is TGTGCCAGCAGCGTAGCACAGGGAGGCTACGAGCAGTACTTC. Its translation: CASSVAQGGYEQYF. The complete variable domain, with remaining parts taken from reference TRBV9 and TRBJ2-7, reads DSGVTQTPKHLITATGQRVTLRCSPRSGDLSVYWYQQSLDQGLQFLIQYYNGEERAKGNILERFSAQQFPDLHSELNLSSLELGDSALYFCASSVAQGGYEQYFGPGTRLTVT.

V gene TRBV10-1 combines with J gene TRBJ2-3; unclear D gene. The CDR3 consists of 15 residues. Trimming removed 0 bases from V and 3 bases from J, with 10 bases in between. Germline V gene data show CDR1 as WNHNN and CDR2 as SYGVQD (reference sequence). The CDR3 reads CASSESRSNTDTQYF. The CDR3 DNA reads TGCGCCAGCAGTGAGTCGAGGAGCAATACAGATACGCAGTATTTT.

This chain links TRBV14 with TRBJ2-7; 12 bases agree with TRBD2. V lost 1 base to trimming and J lost 2 bases; unmatched junction nucleotides: 12. The CDR3 contains 19 residues. Germline assignment: CDR1 SGHDN and CDR2 FVKESK. The CDR3 bases are TGTGCCAGCAGCCAAGTGCGGGGACTAGCGGGTAAAGATGCCTACGAGCAGTACTTC. It yields the protein CASSQVRGLAGKDAYEQYF. Filled out from reference TRBV14 and TRBJ2-7, the complete variable domain reads EAGVTQFPSHSVIEKGQTVTLRCDPISGHDNLYWYRRVMGKEIKFLLHFVKESKQDESGMPNNRFLAERTGGTYSTLKVQPAELEDSGVYFCASSQVRGLAGKDAYEQYFGPGTRLTVT.

The CDR3 loop is CASNPRGAGGGQPQHF. CDR3 DNA: TGTGCCAGCAACCCTAGGGGAGCAGGGGGCGGTCAGCCCCAGCATTTT. The chain uses TRBV6-6 and TRBJ1-5; 8 bases map to TRBD1. Germline-derived CDR1 and CDR2 are MNHNY and SVGAGI (reference sequence). After removal of 7 bases from V and 6 bases from J, the junction contained 14 bases not matched to a gene. The CDR3 has 16 amino acids.